What follows are 17 T cell receptor beta chains derived from one specimen sequenced in a study of blood T cell repertoires in COVID-19. Generated by immunoSEQ multiplex PCR, the TCRdb table keeps only in-frame clones and is missing some. Of under 95,000 clones detected, about four fifths appear once; the ten largest clones hold 1% to 1.5%. Sample: peripheral blood. These receptor sequences come from a woman of 80 years or more with acute or convalescent COVID-19.

V is TRBV27 and J is TRBJ1-1, with TRBD1 as a possible D gene (6 bases). The CDR3 spans 17 residues. Germline CDR1 MNHEY, CDR2 SMNVEV (reference sequence). Trimming took 5 bases from V and 0 from J, leaving 19 bases between them. In DNA, the CDR3 is TGTGCCAGCAGTGTACAGACAGGCCGGAGGATGAACACTGAAGCTTTCTTT. This codes for CASSVQTGRRMNTEAFF.

The V call is TRBV5-1, the J call TRBJ2-3, with TRBD2 matching 10 bases. This CDR3 contains 15 residues. From germline, CDR1 is SGHRS and CDR2 YFSETQ. V lost 2 bases and J lost 1; bases outside the gene matches: 1. The CDR3 DNA reads as TGCGCCAGCAGCTTTACTAGCGGGGGCACAGATACGCAGTATTTT. Residues: CASSFTSGGTDTQYF.

The rearrangement joins TRBV18 to TRBJ1-2; weak D call: TRBD1 (5 bases). CDR1 KGHSH and CDR2 LQKENI come from the germline V gene. The CDR3 totals 14 residues. V was pared by 3 bases and J by 2 bases, with 10 bases between. The CDR3 DNA is TGTGCCAGCTCACCTGGGGCGGAAAACTATGGCTACACCTTC. This translates into CASSPGAENYGYTF.

With respect to this clone: This sample includes further DNA sequences coding for the same CDR3. The V and J genes are TRBV5-1 and TRBJ2-2; 8 positions match TRBD2. V was pared by 4 bases and J by 1 base, with 0 bases of the junction left unmatched. CDR3 size: 14 residues. Germline loops: CDR1 SGHRS, CDR2 YFSETQ. CDR3 nucleotide sequence: TGCGCCAGCAGCCTAGCGGGGAACACCGGGGAGCTGTTTTTT. This encodes CASSLAGNTGELFF.

V is TRBV6-4 and J is TRBJ2-7; D is uncertain. Germline CDR1 is MRHNA and CDR2 is SNTAGT. V lost 6 bases and J 2 bases, leaving 14 bases between the germline ends. This CDR3 region has 14 residues. The CDR3 here is CASSPSVGAYEQYF. The CDR3 region has the DNA TGTGCCAGCAGCCCCTCGGTGGGCGCCTACGAGCAGTACTTC.

The rearrangement joins TRBV7-9 to TRBJ2-3; 14 nucleotides match TRBD2. CDR3 length equals 16 residues. Unmatched junction bases numbered 9, after V lost 7 bases and J lost 6 bases. Germline loops: CDR1 SEHNR, CDR2 FQNEAQ (reference sequence). Here the CDR3 reads CASTRGLAGESDTQYF. CDR3 sequence (DNA): TGTGCCAGCACCCGGGGACTAGCGGGAGAATCCGATACGCAGTATTTT.

This sequence joins TRBV5-1 and TRBJ1-5, with a weak D call TRBD1 (5 bases). This CDR3 comprises 14 residues. The germline V gene has CDR1 SGHRS and CDR2 YFSETQ. V gave up 4 bases and J gave up 4 bases, with 12 bases separating them. In DNA, the CDR3 is TGCGCCAGCAGCAACGGGGGGGGTAATCAGCCCCAGCATTTT. As protein: CASSNGGGNQPQHF. The full variable domain, with the rest looked up from reference TRBV5-1 and TRBJ1-5, is KAGVTQTPRYLIKTRGQQVTLSCSPISGHRSVSWYQQTPGQGLQFLFEYFSETQRNKGNFPGRFSGRQFSNSRSEMNVSTLELGDSALYLCASSNGGGNQPQHFGDGTRLSIL.

The chain uses TRBV19 and TRBJ1-4; D is unresolved. This CDR3 comprises 12 residues. CDR1 and CDR2 (germline): LNHDA, SQIVND (reference sequence). The V end was cut by 6 bases, the J end by 13 bases, with 15 bases between. The CDR3 region is CASRRWEGRLFF. CDR3 in DNA: TGTGCCAGTAGACGCTGGGAGGGTCGACTGTTTTTT.

This clone has only one observation. The chain employs TRBV20-1 and TRBJ2-7; D remains unclear. CDR1 and CDR2 (germline): DFQATT, SNEGSKA (reference sequence). Trimming stripped 5 bases from V and 9 bases from J, with 14 bases between. This CDR3 spans 11 amino acids. CDR3 DNA sequence: TGCAGTGCTCCCCCCCTAGGAACGCAGTACTTC. Its protein is CSAPPLGTQYF.

The V gene is TRBV5-6, the J gene TRBJ1-6; no clear D gene. The germline gives CDR1 SGHDT, CDR2 YYEEEE. V was cut by 4 bases and J by 7 bases, with 9 bases left in between. CDR3 size: 13 residues. The DNA for the CDR3 is TGTGCCAGCAGCCGGGAACCGAATTCACCCCTCCACTTT. It codes for CASSREPNSPLHF.

The genes are TRBV9 and TRBJ1-1, with a weak D call TRBD1 (5 bases). V shed 0 bases and J shed 5 bases, with 20 bases lying between them. The CDR3 is 17 amino acids. In germline, CDR1 is SGDLS, CDR2 YYNGEE. CDR3 protein: CASSVAPLAGGGTEAFF. The CDR3 DNA sequence: TGTGCCAGCAGCGTAGCCCCGCTGGCCGGGGGAGGGACTGAAGCTTTCTTT. Drawing the rest from reference TRBV9 and TRBJ1-1, the complete variable domain is DSGVTQTPKHLITATGQRVTLRCSPRSGDLSVYWYQQSLDQGLQFLIQYYNGEERAKGNILERFSAQQFPDLHSELNLSSLELGDSALYFCASSVAPLAGGGTEAFFGQGTRLTVV.

The chain has TRBV5-1 and TRBJ1-1; 7 bases align to TRBD1. J was trimmed by 5 bases and V by 1 base; bases with no gene match: 5. The CDR3 spans 14 residues. Germline CDR1 and CDR2: SGHRS and YFSETQ. The chain's CDR3 is CASSLQQGRTEAFF. The CDR3 nucleotides read TGCGCCAGCAGCTTGCAACAGGGGCGAACTGAAGCTTTCTTT.

The CDR3 nucleotides read TGCAGGGCAGGGAACACTGAAGCTTTCTTT. Protein sequence: CRAGNTEAFF. V is TRBV29-1 and J is TRBJ1-1; D unclear. This CDR3 comprises 10 residues. The germline CDR1 and CDR2 sequences are SQVTM and ANQGSEA.

This clone was recorded once. This chain links TRBV2 with TRBJ2-1; 14 nucleotides agree with TRBD2. This CDR3 has 17 residues. The V segment lost 5 bases and the J segment 6 bases; nucleotides outside the gene matches: 9. Germline V gene sequence: CDR1 SNHLY, CDR2 FYNNEI. CDR3 nucleotides: TGTGCCAGCAGTCACGCTAGGACTAGCGGGGGGACCAATGAGCAGTTCTTC. Translating gives CASSHARTSGGTNEQFF.

V usage is TRBV5-1 and J usage is TRBJ1-4; D perhaps matches TRBD1 (6 bases). Germline assignment: CDR1 SGHRS and CDR2 YFSETQ. Trimming left V 6 bases short and J 7 bases short, with 19 bases between. The CDR3 consists of 15 residues. CDR3 loop: CASTLGGGFGEKLFF. The CDR3 coding sequence is TGCGCCAGCACCCTTGGGGGGGGCTTTGGTGAAAAACTGTTTTTT. The full variable domain, with the rest looked up from reference TRBV5-1 and TRBJ1-4, is KAGVTQTPRYLIKTRGQQVTLSCSPISGHRSVSWYQQTPGQGLQFLFEYFSETQRNKGNFPGRFSGRQFSNSRSEMNVSTLELGDSALYLCASTLGGGFGEKLFFGSGTQLSVL.

The chain carries TRBV6-5 and TRBJ1-1, with no clear D. The length of the CDR3 is 14 residues. V dropped 9 bases and J dropped 1 base, with 15 bases sitting between them. Germline CDR1 is MNHEY and CDR2 is SVGAGI. The CDR3 protein is CASVSSVGNTEAFF. The CDR3 DNA reads as TGTGCCAGTGTATCGAGCGTTGGGAACACTGAAGCTTTCTTT.

The V call is TRBV6-5, the J call TRBJ2-2, with D perhaps matching TRBD2 (5 bases). Per germline, CDR1 MNHEY and CDR2 SVGAGI. The CDR3 has 14 amino acids. The V and J ends lost 5 bases and 9 bases respectively, with 16 bases between them. The chain's CDR3 is CASSPGIAGRELFF. Written as DNA, the CDR3 is TGTGCCAGCAGTCCCGGGATAGCCGGGCGGGAGCTGTTTTTT.